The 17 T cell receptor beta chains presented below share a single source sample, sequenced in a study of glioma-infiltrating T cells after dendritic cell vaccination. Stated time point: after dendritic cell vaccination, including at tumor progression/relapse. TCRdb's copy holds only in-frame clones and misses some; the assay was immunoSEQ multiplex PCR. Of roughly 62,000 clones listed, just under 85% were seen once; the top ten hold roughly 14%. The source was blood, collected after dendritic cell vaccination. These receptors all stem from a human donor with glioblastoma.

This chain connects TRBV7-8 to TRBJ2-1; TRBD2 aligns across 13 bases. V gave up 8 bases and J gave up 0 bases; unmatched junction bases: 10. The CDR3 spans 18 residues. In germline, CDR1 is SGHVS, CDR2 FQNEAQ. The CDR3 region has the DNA TGTGCCAGCCTATCGGTGACTAGCGGGGGGATCTCCTACAATGAGCAGTTCTTC. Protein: CASLSVTSGGISYNEQFF.

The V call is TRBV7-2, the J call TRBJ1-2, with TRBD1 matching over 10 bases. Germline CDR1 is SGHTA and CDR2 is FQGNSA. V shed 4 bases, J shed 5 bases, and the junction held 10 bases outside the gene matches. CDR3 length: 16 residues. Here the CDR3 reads CASSSNRDRGRYGYTF. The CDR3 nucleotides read TGTGCCAGCAGCTCAAACCGGGACAGGGGAAGGTATGGCTACACCTTC.

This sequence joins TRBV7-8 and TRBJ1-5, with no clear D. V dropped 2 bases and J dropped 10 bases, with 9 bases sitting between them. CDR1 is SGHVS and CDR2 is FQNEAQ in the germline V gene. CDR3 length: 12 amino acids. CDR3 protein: CASSLLAIPQHF. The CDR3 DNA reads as TGTGCCAGCAGCTTATTGGCAATCCCCCAGCATTTT.

In DNA form, the CDR3 reads TGCGCCAGCAGCCAAGAGACAGGGTGGGCGATCGATGGCTACACCTTC. This sequence encodes CASSQETGWAIDGYTF. This chain links TRBV4-1 with TRBJ1-2, with TRBD1 matching 7 bases. The V gene end was trimmed by 0 bases and the J gene end by 6 bases; junction bases not matched to a gene: 10. Germline V gene lookup returns CDR1 MGHRA and CDR2 YSYEKL. The CDR3 is 16 amino acids.

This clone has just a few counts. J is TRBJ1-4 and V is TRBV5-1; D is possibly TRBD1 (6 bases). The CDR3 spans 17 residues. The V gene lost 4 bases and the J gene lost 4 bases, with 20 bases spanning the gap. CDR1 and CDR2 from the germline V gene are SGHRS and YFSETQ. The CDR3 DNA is TGCGCCAGCAGCCCCCGTCCGACAGGTCTTGATAATGAAAAACTGTTTTTT. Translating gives CASSPRPTGLDNEKLFF.

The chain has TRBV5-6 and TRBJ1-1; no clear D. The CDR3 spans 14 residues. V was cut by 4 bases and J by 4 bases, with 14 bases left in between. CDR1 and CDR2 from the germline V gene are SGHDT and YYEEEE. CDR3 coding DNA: TGTGCCAGCAGCCGTCCTATTGCCTCCACTGAAGCTTTCTTT. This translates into CASSRPIASTEAFF.

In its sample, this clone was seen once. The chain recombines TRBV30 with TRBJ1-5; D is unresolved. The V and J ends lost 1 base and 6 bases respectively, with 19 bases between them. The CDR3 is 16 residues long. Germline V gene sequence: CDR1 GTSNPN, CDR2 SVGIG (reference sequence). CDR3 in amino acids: CAWSEKGRGESQPQHF. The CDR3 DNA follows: TGTGCCTGGAGTGAAAAAGGACGGGGAGAAAGTCAGCCCCAGCATTTT.

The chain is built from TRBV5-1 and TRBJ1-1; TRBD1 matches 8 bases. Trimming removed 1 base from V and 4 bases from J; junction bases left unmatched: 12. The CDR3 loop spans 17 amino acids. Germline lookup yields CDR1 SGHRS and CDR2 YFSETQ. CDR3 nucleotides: TGCGCCAGCAGCTTGACGTCGACAGGGGATGGGACCACTGAAGCTTTCTTT. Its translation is CASSLTSTGDGTTEAFF.

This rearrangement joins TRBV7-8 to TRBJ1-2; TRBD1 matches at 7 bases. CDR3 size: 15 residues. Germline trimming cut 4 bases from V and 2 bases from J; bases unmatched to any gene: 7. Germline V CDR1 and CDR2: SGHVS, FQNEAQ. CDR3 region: CASSSLRGRNYGYTF. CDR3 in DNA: TGTGCCAGCAGCTCCCTTAGGGGGCGGAACTATGGCTACACCTTC.

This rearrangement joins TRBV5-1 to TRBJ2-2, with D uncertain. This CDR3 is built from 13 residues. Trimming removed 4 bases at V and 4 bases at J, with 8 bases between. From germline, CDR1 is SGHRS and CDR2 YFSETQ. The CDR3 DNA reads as TGCGCCAGCAGCATCACAAGCACCGGGGAGCTGTTTTTT. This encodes CASSITSTGELFF.

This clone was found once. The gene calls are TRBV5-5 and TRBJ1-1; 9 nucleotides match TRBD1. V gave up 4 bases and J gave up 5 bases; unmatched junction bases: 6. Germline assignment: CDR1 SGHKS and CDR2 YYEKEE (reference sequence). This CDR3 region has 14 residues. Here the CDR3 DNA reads TGTGCCAGCAGCCTCGTACAGGGGGCGACTGAAGCTTTCTTT. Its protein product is CASSLVQGATEAFF.

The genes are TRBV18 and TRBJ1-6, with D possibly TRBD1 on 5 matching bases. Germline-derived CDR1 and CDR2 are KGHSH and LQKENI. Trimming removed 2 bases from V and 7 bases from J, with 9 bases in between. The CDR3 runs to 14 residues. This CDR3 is CASSPSQGNSPLHF. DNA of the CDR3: TGTGCCAGCTCACCAAGTCAGGGCAATTCACCCCTCCACTTT.

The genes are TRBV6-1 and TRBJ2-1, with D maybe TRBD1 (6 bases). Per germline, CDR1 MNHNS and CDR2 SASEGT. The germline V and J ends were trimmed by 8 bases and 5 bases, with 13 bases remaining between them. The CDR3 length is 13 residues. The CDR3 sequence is CASGGPSDNEQFF. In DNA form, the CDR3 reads TGTGCCAGCGGGGGCCCCTCAGACAATGAGCAGTTCTTC.

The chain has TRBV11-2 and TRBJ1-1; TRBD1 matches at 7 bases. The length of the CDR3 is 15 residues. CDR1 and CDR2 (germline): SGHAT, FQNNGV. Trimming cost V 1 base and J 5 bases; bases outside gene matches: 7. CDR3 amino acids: CASSLVPRGVTEAFF. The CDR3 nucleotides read TGTGCCAGCAGCTTAGTACCCAGGGGGGTGACTGAAGCTTTCTTT.

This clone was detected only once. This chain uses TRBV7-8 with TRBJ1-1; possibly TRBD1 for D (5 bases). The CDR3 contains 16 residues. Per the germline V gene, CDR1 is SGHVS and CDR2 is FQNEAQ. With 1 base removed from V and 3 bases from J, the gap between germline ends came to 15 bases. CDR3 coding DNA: TGTGCCAGCAGCTTAGTTAGGTCCGGGGGTTACACTGAAGCTTTCTTT. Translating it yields CASSLVRSGGYTEAFF.

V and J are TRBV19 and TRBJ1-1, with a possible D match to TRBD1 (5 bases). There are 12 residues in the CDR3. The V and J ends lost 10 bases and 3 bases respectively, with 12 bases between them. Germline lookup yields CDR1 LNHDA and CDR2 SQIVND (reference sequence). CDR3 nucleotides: TGTGCCACTTGGGAGGGGTACACTGAAGCTTTCTTT. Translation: CATWEGYTEAFF.

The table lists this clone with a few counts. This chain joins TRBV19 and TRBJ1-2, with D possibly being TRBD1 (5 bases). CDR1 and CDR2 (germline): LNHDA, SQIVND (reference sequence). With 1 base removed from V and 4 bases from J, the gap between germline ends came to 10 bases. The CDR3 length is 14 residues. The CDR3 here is CASSIATGSYGYTF. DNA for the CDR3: TGTGCCAGTAGTATAGCCACAGGTTCCTATGGCTACACCTTC.